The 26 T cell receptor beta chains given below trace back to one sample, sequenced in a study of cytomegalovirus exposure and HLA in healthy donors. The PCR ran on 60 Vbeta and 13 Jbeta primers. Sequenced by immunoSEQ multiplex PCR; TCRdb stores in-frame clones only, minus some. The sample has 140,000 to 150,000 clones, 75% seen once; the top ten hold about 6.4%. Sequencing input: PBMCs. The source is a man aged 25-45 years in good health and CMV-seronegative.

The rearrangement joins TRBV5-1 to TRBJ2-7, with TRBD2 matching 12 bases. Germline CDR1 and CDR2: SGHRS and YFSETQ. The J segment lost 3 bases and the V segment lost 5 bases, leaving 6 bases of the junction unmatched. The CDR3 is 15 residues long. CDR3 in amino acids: CASRLAGGPDYEQYF. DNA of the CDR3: TGCGCCAGCAGGCTAGCGGGAGGGCCTGACTACGAGCAGTACTTC. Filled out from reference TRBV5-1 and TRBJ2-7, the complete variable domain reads KAGVTQTPRYLIKTRGQQVTLSCSPISGHRSVSWYQQTPGQGLQFLFEYFSETQRNKGNFPGRFSGRQFSNSRSEMNVSTLELGDSALYLCASRLAGGPDYEQYFGPGTRLTVT.

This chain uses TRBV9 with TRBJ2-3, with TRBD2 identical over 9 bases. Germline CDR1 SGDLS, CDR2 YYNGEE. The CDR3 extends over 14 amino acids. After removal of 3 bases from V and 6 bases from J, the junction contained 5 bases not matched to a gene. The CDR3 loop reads CASSASGEGDTQYF. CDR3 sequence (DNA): TGTGCCAGCAGCGCTAGCGGGGAAGGTGATACGCAGTATTTT.

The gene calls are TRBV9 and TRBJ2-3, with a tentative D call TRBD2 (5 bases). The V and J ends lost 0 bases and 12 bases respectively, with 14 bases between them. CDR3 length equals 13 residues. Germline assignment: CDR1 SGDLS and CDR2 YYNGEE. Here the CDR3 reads CASSVVSSRSQYF. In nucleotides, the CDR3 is TGTGCCAGCAGCGTAGTGTCTAGCAGGTCCCAGTATTTT.

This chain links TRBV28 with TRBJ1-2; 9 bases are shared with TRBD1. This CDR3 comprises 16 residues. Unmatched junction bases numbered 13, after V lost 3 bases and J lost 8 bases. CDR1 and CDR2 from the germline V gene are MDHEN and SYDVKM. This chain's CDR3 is CASSLLTGGGVEGYTF. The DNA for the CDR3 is TGTGCCAGCAGTTTGTTGACAGGGGGAGGAGTGGAAGGCTACACCTTC.

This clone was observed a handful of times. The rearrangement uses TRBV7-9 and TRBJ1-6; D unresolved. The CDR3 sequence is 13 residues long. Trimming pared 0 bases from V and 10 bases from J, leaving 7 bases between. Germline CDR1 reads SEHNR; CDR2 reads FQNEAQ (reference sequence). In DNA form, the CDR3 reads TGTGCCAGCAGCTTAGCGCCAGGATCACCCCTCCACTTT. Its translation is CASSLAPGSPLHF.

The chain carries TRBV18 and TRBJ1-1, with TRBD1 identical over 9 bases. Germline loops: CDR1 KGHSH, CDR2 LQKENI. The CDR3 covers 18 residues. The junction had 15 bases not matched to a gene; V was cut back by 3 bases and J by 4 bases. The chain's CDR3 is CASSPTLIQGAKLTEAFF. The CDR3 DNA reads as TGTGCCAGCTCACCGACCCTCATACAGGGGGCGAAGCTCACTGAAGCTTTCTTT. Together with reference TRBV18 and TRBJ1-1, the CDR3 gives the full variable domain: NAGVMQNPRHLVRRRGQEARLRCSPMKGHSHVYWYRQLPEEGLKFMVYLQKENIIDESGMPKERFSAEFPKEGPSILRIQQVVRGDSAAYFCASSPTLIQGAKLTEAFFGQGTRLTVV.

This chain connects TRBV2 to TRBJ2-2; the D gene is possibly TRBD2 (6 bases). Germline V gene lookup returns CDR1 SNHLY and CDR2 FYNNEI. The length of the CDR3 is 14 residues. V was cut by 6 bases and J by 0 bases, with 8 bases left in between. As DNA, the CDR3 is TGTGCCAGCAGGGGGGGTTCGAACACCGGGGAGCTGTTTTTT. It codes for CASRGGSNTGELFF.

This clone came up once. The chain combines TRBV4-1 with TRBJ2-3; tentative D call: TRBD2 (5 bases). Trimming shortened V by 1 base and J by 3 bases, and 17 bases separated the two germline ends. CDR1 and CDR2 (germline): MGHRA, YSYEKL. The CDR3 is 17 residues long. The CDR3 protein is CASSQGLEWESTDTQYF. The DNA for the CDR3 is TGCGCCAGCAGCCAAGGTTTGGAGTGGGAGTCGACAGATACGCAGTATTTT.

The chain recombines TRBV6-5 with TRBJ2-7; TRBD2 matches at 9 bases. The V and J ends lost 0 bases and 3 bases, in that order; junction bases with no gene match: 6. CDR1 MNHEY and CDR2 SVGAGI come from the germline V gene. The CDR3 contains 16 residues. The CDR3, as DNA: TGTGCCAGCAGTTACTCCACAGCGGGAGGTCTCTACGAGCAGTACTTC. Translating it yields CASSYSTAGGLYEQYF.

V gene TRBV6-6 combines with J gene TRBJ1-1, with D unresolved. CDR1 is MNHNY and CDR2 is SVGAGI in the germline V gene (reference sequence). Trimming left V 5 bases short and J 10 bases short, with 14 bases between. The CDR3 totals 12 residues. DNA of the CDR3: TGTGCCAGCAGTCTCCTCGCGGCGGGAGCTTTCTTT. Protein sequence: CASSLLAAGAFF.

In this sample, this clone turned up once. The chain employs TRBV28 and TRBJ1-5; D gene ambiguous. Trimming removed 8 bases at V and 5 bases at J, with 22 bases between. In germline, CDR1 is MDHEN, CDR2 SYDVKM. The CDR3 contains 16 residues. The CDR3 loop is CASAKDTANRHQPQHF. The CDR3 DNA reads TGTGCCAGCGCGAAAGATACAGCAAATCGTCATCAGCCCCAGCATTTT.

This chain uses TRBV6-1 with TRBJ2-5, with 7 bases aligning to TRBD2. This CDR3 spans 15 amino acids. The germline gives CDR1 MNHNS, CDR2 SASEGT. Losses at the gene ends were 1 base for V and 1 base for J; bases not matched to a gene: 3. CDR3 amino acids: CASSEGGGPQETQYF. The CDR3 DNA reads TGTGCCAGCAGTGAAGGCGGGGGACCCCAAGAGACCCAGTACTTC.

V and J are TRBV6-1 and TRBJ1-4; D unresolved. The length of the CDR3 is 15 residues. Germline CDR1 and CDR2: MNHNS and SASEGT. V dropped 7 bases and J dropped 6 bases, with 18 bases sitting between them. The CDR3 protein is CASTGTLKADEKLFF. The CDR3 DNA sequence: TGTGCCAGCACCGGAACACTCAAAGCGGATGAAAAACTGTTTTTT.

The CDR3 spells CASSSQGAQETQYF. DNA of the CDR3: TGTGCCAGCAGTTCCCAGGGCGCCCAAGAGACCCAGTACTTC. This chain links TRBV2 with TRBJ2-5; possibly TRBD1 for D (5 bases). The CDR3 spans 14 residues. V lost 5 bases and J lost 1, with 11 bases in between. CDR1 and CDR2 (germline): SNHLY, FYNNEI.

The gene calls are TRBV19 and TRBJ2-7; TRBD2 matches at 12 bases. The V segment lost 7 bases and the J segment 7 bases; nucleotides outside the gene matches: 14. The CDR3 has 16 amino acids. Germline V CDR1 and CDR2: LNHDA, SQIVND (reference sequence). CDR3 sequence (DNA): TGTGCCAGTACCCCCCGGGCTAGCGGGGGGGCGGGGGAGCAGTACTTC. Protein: CASTPRASGGAGEQYF.

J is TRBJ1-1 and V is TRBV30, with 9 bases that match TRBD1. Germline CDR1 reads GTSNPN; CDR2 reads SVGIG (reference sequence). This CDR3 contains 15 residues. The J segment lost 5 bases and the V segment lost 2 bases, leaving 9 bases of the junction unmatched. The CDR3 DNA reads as TGTGCCTGGAGTCTCTTTGGACAGGGGAAAACTGAAGCTTTCTTT. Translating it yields CAWSLFGQGKTEAFF.

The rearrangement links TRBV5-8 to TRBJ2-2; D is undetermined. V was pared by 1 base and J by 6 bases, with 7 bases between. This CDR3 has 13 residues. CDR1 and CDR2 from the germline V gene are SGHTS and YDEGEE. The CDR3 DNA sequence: TGTGCCAGCAGCTTGCGGGTGGCCGGGGAGCTGTTTTTT. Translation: CASSLRVAGELFF.

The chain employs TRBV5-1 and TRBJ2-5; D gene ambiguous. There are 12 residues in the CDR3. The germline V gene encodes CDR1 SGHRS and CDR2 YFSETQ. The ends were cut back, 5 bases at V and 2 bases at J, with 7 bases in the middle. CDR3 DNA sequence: TGCGCCAGCAGGGCAGGTCAAGAGACCCAGTACTTC. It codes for CASRAGQETQYF.

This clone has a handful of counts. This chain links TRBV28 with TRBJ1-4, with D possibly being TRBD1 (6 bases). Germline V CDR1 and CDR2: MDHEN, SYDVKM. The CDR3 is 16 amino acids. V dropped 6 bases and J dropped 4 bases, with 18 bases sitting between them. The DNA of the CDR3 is TGTGCCAGCAGAACCCCGCGACAGGTTATTAATGAAAAACTGTTTTTT. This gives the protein CASRTPRQVINEKLFF.

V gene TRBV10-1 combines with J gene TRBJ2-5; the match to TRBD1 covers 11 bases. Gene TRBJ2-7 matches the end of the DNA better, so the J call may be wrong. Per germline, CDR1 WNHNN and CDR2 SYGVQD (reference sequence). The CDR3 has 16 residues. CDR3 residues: CASSPQGTGGDYEQYF. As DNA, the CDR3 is TGCGCCAGCAGTCCCCAAGGGACAGGGGGAGACTACGAGCAGTACTTC.

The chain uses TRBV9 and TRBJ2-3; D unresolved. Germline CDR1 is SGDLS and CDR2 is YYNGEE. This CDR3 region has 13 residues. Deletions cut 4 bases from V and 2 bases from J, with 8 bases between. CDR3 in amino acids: CASSPHSTDTQYF. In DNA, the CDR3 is TGTGCCAGCAGCCCCCACTCCACAGATACGCAGTATTTT.

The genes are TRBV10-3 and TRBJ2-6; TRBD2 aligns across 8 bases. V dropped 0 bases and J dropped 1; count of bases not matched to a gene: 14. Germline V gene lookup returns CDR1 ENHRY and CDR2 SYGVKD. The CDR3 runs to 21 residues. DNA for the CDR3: TGTGCCATCAGTGAGTCTCCCGGGGGGGGCAGGGCTACGTCTGGGGCCAACGTCCTGACTTTC. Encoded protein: CAISESPGGGRATSGANVLTF.

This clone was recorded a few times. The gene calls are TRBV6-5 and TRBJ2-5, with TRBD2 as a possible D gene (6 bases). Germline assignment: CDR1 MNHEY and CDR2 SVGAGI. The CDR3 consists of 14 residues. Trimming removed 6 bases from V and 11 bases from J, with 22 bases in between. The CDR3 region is CASRRANSNREQYF. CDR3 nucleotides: TGTGCCAGCAGGCGCGCCAACTCAAATCGGGAGCAGTACTTC.

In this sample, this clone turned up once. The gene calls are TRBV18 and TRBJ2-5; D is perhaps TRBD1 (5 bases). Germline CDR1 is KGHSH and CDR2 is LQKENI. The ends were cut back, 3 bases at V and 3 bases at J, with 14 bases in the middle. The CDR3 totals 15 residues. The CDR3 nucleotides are TGTGCCAGCTCACCGGTCGCGTTAGGGGAAGAGACCCAGTACTTC. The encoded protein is CASSPVALGEETQYF.

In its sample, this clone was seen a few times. This CDR3 is CASSFRDRDLNTEAFF. For the CDR3, the DNA is TGTGCCAGTAGTTTTCGGGACAGGGACTTGAACACTGAAGCTTTCTTT. The chain links TRBV19 to TRBJ1-1; 9 bases align to TRBD1. J was trimmed by 0 bases and V by 5 bases; bases with no gene match: 7. The CDR3 runs 16 residues. The germline V gene has CDR1 LNHDA and CDR2 SQIVND (reference sequence).

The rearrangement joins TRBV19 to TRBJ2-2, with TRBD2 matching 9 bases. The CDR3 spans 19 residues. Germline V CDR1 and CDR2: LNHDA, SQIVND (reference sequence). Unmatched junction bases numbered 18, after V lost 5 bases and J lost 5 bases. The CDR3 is CASSLIDGGRARETGELFF. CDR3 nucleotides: TGTGCCAGTAGTTTAATTGATGGCGGGAGGGCCAGGGAAACCGGGGAGCTGTTTTTT. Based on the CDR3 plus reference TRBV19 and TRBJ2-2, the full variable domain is DGGITQSPKYLFRKEGQNVTLSCEQNLNHDAMYWYRQDPGQGLRLIYYSQIVNDFQKGDIAEGYSVSREKKESFPLTVTSAQKNPTAFYLCASSLIDGGRARETGELFFGEGSRLTVL.